Listed here are 21 T cell receptor beta chains from one sample, sequenced in a study of shared clonotypes between healthy human individuals. The assay was immunoSEQ multiplex PCR, and TCRdb's table has in-frame clones only and misses some. Among 2 million to 2.5 million clones listed, more than 80% were seen once. The sample was naive CD4+ T cells from PBMCs. Subset reported: CD45RA+ positively selected. Source of these receptors: a young man in good health. Some clones in this sample may be carry-over from other donors' samples.

V and J are TRBV9 and TRBJ1-3; D is unresolved. CDR1 and CDR2 from the germline V gene are SGDLS and YYNGEE. This CDR3 is built from 16 residues. Deletions cut 4 bases from V and 2 bases from J, with 16 bases between. CDR3 DNA: TGTGCCAGCAGCCCCAAAGGCTGGTATGCTGGAAACACCATATATTTT. Its translation is CASSPKGWYAGNTIYF.

Regarding this clone: Additional DNA sequences in this sample encode the identical CDR3. The chain couples TRBV5-1 to TRBJ1-4; TRBD1 is a possible D gene (5 bases). The V end was cut by 0 bases, the J end by 6 bases, with 9 bases between. The V gene's germline CDR1 is SGHRS and CDR2 YFSETQ. This CDR3 has 14 residues. CDR3 in amino acids: CASSLDTGDEKLFF. DNA for the CDR3: TGCGCCAGCAGCTTGGATACAGGTGATGAAAAACTGTTTTTT. The whole variable domain, remainder taken from reference TRBV5-1 and TRBJ1-4, is KAGVTQTPRYLIKTRGQQVTLSCSPISGHRSVSWYQQTPGQGLQFLFEYFSETQRNKGNFPGRFSGRQFSNSRSEMNVSTLELGDSALYLCASSLDTGDEKLFFGSGTQLSVL.

This clone has just one count. This chain joins TRBV14 and TRBJ2-5, with D uncertain. Trimming took off 1 base at V and 7 bases at J, with 7 bases between the two ends. Germline V CDR1 and CDR2: SGHDN, FVKESK. The CDR3 runs 12 residues. This chain's CDR3 is CASSQGRVTQYF. CDR3 sequence (DNA): TGTGCCAGCAGCCAAGGGCGAGTGACCCAGTACTTC.

V is TRBV19 and J is TRBJ2-1; TRBD2 aligns across 12 bases. Germline V gene sequence: CDR1 LNHDA, CDR2 SQIVND (reference sequence). The CDR3 is 16 amino acids. V gave up 7 bases and J gave up 6 bases; unmatched junction bases: 10. The CDR3 region has the DNA TGTGCCAGTATCCGGACTAGCGGGACCCAGAGCAATGAGCAGTTCTTC. It translates to CASIRTSGTQSNEQFF.

The V call is TRBV28, the J call TRBJ1-2; D not certain. With 2 bases removed from V and 4 bases from J, the gap between germline ends came to 14 bases. The germline V gene encodes CDR1 MDHEN and CDR2 SYDVKM. The length of the CDR3 is 15 residues. The DNA of the CDR3 is TGTGCCAGCAGTTTAAGTATCGGGCAGCTCTATGGCTACACCTTC. It specifies CASSLSIGQLYGYTF.

The chain links TRBV29-1 to TRBJ2-1; D is possibly TRBD1 (5 bases). The CDR3 sequence is 14 residues long. From germline, CDR1 is SQVTM and CDR2 ANQGSEA. The germline V and J ends were trimmed by 7 bases and 8 bases, with 21 bases remaining between them. DNA of the CDR3: TGCAGCGAAGAGGCACAAGGGGATCTCTATGAGCAGTTCTTC. Its protein is CSEEAQGDLYEQFF.

The CDR3 here is CASSPTVSEGNTIYF. The DNA for the CDR3 is TGTGCCAGCTCCCCTACAGTGTCCGAAGGAAACACCATATATTTT. The rearrangement joins TRBV18 to TRBJ1-3; D ambiguous. This CDR3 region has 15 residues. Trimming removed 6 bases at V and 4 bases at J, with 16 bases between. Germline values: CDR1 KGHSH, CDR2 LQKENI. The whole variable domain, remainder taken from reference TRBV18 and TRBJ1-3, is NAGVMQNPRHLVRRRGQEARLRCSPMKGHSHVYWYRQLPEEGLKFMVYLQKENIIDESGMPKERFSAEFPKEGPSILRIQQVVRGDSAAYFCASSPTVSEGNTIYFGEGSWLTVV.

The chain is built from TRBV28 and TRBJ2-7; no definite D call. Between the trimmed V and J ends, which lost 6 bases and 5 bases, there was a span of 20 bases. CDR1 MDHEN and CDR2 SYDVKM come from the germline V gene. This CDR3 comprises 15 residues. CDR3 residues: CASRRATARKDEQYF. The CDR3 coding sequence is TGTGCCAGCAGGCGAGCGACGGCTAGAAAAGACGAGCAGTACTTC. Variable domain in full (rest from reference TRBV28 and TRBJ2-7): DVKVTQSSRYLVKRTGEKVFLECVQDMDHENMFWYRQDPGLGLRLIYFSYDVKMKEKGDIPEGYSVSREKKERFSLILESASTNQTSMYLCASRRATARKDEQYFGPGTRLTVT.

The sample holds one count of this clone. The sample contains more than one DNA sequence encoding this CDR3. V gene TRBV2 combines with J gene TRBJ1-1; D not certain. The CDR3 runs 12 residues. CDR1 is SNHLY, CDR2 FYNNEI, per germline. Trimming left V 3 bases short and J 5 bases short, with 7 bases between. This chain's CDR3 is CASSDRGTEAFF. CDR3 sequence (DNA): TGTGCCAGCAGTGACCGAGGGACTGAAGCTTTCTTT.

V and J are TRBV4-1 and TRBJ2-5; 7 bases match TRBD1. V lost 4 bases to trimming and J lost 5 bases; unmatched junction nucleotides: 13. The CDR3 is made up of 16 amino acids. The germline CDR1 and CDR2 sequences are MGHRA and YSYEKL. The CDR3 coding sequence is TGCGCCAGCAGCCTCTCACCGGGACAGAGTTCGGAGACCCAGTACTTC. Protein sequence: CASSLSPGQSSETQYF.

This chain's CDR3 is CASGSSARGRSQPQHF. The DNA for the CDR3 is TGTGCTAGTGGTTCTAGCGCCAGGGGGCGCAGTCAGCCCCAGCATTTT. This chain connects TRBV12-5 to TRBJ1-5; TRBD1 aligns across 8 bases. V trimming: 4 bases; J trimming: 6 bases; junction bases outside the gene matches: 11. CDR1 and CDR2 from the germline V gene are LGHNT and FRNRAP. The CDR3 spans 16 residues.

V usage is TRBV7-9 and J usage is TRBJ2-3; D remains unclear. The CDR3 consists of 15 residues. V was cut by 5 bases and J by 1 base, with 13 bases left in between. Germline values: CDR1 SEHNR, CDR2 FQNEAQ (reference sequence). In nucleotides, the CDR3 is TGTGCCAGCAGCGATCAACCTGGGGGCACAGATACGCAGTATTTT. This codes for CASSDQPGGTDTQYF.

The chain uses TRBV10-3 and TRBJ2-1; unclear D gene. Trimming cost V 3 bases and J 5 bases, with 14 bases left between them. CDR1 and CDR2 from the germline V gene are ENHRY and SYGVKD. The CDR3 loop spans 15 amino acids. CDR3 in DNA: TGTGCCATCAGTGACGGACCAAATTTGAACAATGAGCAGTTCTTC. Residues: CAISDGPNLNNEQFF.

The chain uses TRBV6-5 and TRBJ2-7; 7 nucleotides match TRBD2. The CDR3 has 14 residues. Per germline, CDR1 MNHEY and CDR2 SVGAGI. J lost 6 bases, V lost 0 bases, and 5 bases had no gene match. The CDR3 loop is CASSYSRERVEQYF. CDR3 nucleotides: TGTGCCAGCAGTTACTCGCGGGAGAGGGTCGAGCAGTACTTC.

J is TRBJ2-3 and V is TRBV7-3; 7 nucleotides align to TRBD1. The CDR3 runs to 14 residues. Trimming removed 5 bases from V and 6 bases from J; junction bases left unmatched: 8. Looked up from germline, CDR1 is SGHTA and CDR2 is FQGTGA. CDR3 DNA: TGTGCCAGCAGCCCAACAGGGGTGTTGGATACGCAGTATTTT. This translates into CASSPTGVLDTQYF.

This clone was picked up one time. The V call is TRBV6-1, the J call TRBJ2-5, with D tentatively TRBD1 or TRBD2 (5 bases each). This CDR3 is 16 amino acids long. Germline CDR1 is MNHNS and CDR2 is SASEGT. V was clipped by 0 bases and J by 5 bases, with 16 bases between them. CDR3 nucleotides: TGTGCCAGCAGTGAAGCGCTCCAGGGAGTTGGGGAGACCCAGTACTTC. This translates into CASSEALQGVGETQYF.

V is TRBV4-3 and J is TRBJ1-1; no definite D call. The CDR3 sequence is 17 residues long. Trimming shortened V by 1 base and J by 4 bases, and 19 bases separated the two germline ends. Germline-derived CDR1 and CDR2 are LGHNA and YSLEER. CDR3 nucleotides: TGCGCCAGCAGCCAAGCAACCTTCCCGGGTAGTAGCACTGAAGCTTTCTTT. It translates to CASSQATFPGSSTEAFF.

The chain has TRBV11-2 and TRBJ2-2, with 11 bases that match TRBD2. The CDR3 spans 19 residues. Germline-derived CDR1 and CDR2 are SGHAT and FQNNGV. J gave up 3 bases and V 3 bases, and 12 bases lay outside the gene matches. CDR3: CASSFGRVAGGPDTGELFF. CDR3 nucleotides: TGTGCCAGCAGCTTCGGCAGAGTAGCGGGAGGGCCCGACACCGGGGAGCTGTTTTTT.

The chain is built from TRBV2 and TRBJ1-3; no firm D call. Germline CDR1 and CDR2: SNHLY and FYNNEI. Deletions cut 6 bases from V and 2 bases from J, with 11 bases between. The CDR3 extends over 14 amino acids. The CDR3 DNA sequence: TGTGCCAGCAGCCGGCTGTCCGCTGGAAACACCATATATTTT. Residues: CASSRLSAGNTIYF. Full variable domain (missing parts from reference TRBV2 and TRBJ1-3): EPEVTQTPSHQVTQMGQEVILRCVPISNHLYFYWYRQILGQKVEFLVSFYNNEISEKSEIFDDQFSVERPDGSNFTLKIRSTKLEDSAMYFCASSRLSAGNTIYFGEGSWLTVV.

Worth noting for this clone: This specimen includes other DNA sequences encoding the same CDR3. The chain is built from TRBV6-6 and TRBJ2-7; D remains ambiguous. The germline V and J ends were trimmed by 6 bases and 1 base, with 4 bases remaining between them. The germline gives CDR1 MNHNY, CDR2 SVGAGI (reference sequence). The length of the CDR3 is 11 residues. DNA of the CDR3: TGTGCCAGCAGCCCGTCCTACGAGCAGTACTTC. The encoded protein is CASSPSYEQYF.

V and J are TRBV7-9 and TRBJ1-1, with D possibly TRBD1 on 6 matching bases. The CDR3 spans 15 residues. V was cut by 5 bases and J by 3 bases, with 16 bases left in between. CDR1 and CDR2 from the germline V gene are SEHNR and FQNEAQ (reference sequence). CDR3 in DNA: TGTGCCAGCAGCCAGCACAGGGTTAAGGACACTGAAGCTTTCTTT. As protein: CASSQHRVKDTEAFF.